The entry below describes one T cell receptor beta chain. The antigen remains undetermined. With 7 bases removed from V and 6 bases from J, the gap between germline ends came to 13 bases. The CDR3 has 13 residues. Looked up from germline, CDR1 is SGHTA and CDR2 is FQGNSA. The data derive from a study of T cell responses to AZD1222 COVID-19 vaccine. Whole-study results and caveats: Spike as a whole was targeted by vaccine-associated CD4 TCRs, dominant at 160-218 and 743-854. Two AZD1222 doses significantly raised spike-specific TCR breadth and depth over controls. Close to half of all spike-specific TCRs reportedly target regions of the variants that are unmutated.

TCRdb's copy holds only in-frame clones and misses some; the assay was immunoSEQ multiplex PCR. The sample holds approximately 140,000 clones, around nine tenths seen once. This sample comprised peripheral blood, obtained 28 days after the second AZD1222 dose. The sequence was obtained from an adult who received the AZD1222 COVID-19 vaccine. This sequence joins TRBV7-2 and TRBJ2-1; a weak D match, TRBD1 (6 bases). The CDR3: CASTNEGGNEQFF. CDR3 DNA: TGTGCCAGCACCAACGAAGGGGGCAATGAGCAGTTCTTC.